This TCR beta chain was identified during a study of T cells after yellow fever vaccination. TCR cDNA, made by 5'RACE template switching, carried an added universal primer site and UMIs. In TCRdb, the 5' RACE reads were re-called with MiXCR into one record per CDR3 protein. The sample has over 250,000 distinct CDR3 sequences, roughly 4% seen once. CDR1 and CDR2 (germline): SQVTM, ANQGSEA. This CDR3 has 15 residues. J gave up 5 bases and V 6 bases, and 12 bases lay outside the gene matches. This specimen was PBMCs, taken 5 days after the yellow fever booster vaccination. The source is a man in his late teens or twenties who received the YFV17D yellow fever vaccine. The chain carries TRBV29-1 and TRBJ1-5; 8 nucleotides match TRBD1. The CDR3 nucleotides are TGCAGCGTCCTCCAGTCGACAGGGGCGGATCAGCCCCAGCATTTT. It yields the protein CSVLQSTGADQPQHF. The variable domain in full, with the rest retrieved from reference TRBV29-1 and TRBJ1-5, is SAVISQKPSRDICQRGTSLTIQCQVDSQVTMMFWYRQQPGQSLTLIATANQGSEATYESGFVIDKFPISRPNLTFSTLTVSNMSPEDSSIYLCSVLQSTGADQPQHFGDGTRLSIL.